The next 25 T cell receptor beta chains were all read from a single sample in a study of identical twins. MiXCR, applied by TCRdb to the 5' RACE reads, yields one record per CDR3 protein. The sample contains approximately 1.8 million distinct CDR3 sequences, 32% of which appear only once. Material for sequencing was cord blood. The receptors were gathered from a newborn girl in good health.

The genes are TRBV20-1 and TRBJ1-2; D gene ambiguous. V was shortened by 8 bases and J by 1 base, with 11 bases between the two germline ends. Per germline, CDR1 DFQATT and CDR2 SNEGSKA (reference sequence). The CDR3 totals 12 residues. CDR3 in DNA: TGCAGTCCTAAAGGCCTTAACTATGGCTACACCTTC. Translated: CSPKGLNYGYTF.

The V and J genes are TRBV20-1 and TRBJ2-1; 14 bases fit TRBD2. The germline V gene has CDR1 DFQATT and CDR2 SNEGSKA (reference sequence). There are 15 residues in the CDR3. In DNA, the CDR3 is TGCAGCAATCGACTAGCGGGGGGGCTGGGCAATGAGCAGTTCTTC. Translation: CSNRLAGGLGNEQFF.

This clonotype was seen only a few times. J is TRBJ1-1 and V is TRBV7-9, with 7 bases identical to TRBD1. V lost 6 bases and J lost 8; bases outside the gene matches: 6. This CDR3 has 12 residues. Looked up from germline, CDR1 is SEHNR and CDR2 is FQNEAQ (reference sequence). The CDR3 region is CASRLTGPEAFF. As DNA, the CDR3 is TGTGCCAGCAGGTTGACAGGGCCGGAAGCTTTCTTT.

This clonotype was observed a few times. The chain uses TRBV9 and TRBJ2-1; 11 nucleotides align to TRBD2. Unmatched junction bases numbered 5, after V lost 3 bases and J lost 6 bases. There are 15 residues in the CDR3. The germline CDR1 and CDR2 sequences are SGDLS and YYNGEE. The CDR3 sequence: CASSDLAGGSNEQFF. CDR3 DNA: TGTGCCAGCAGCGATCTAGCGGGGGGAAGCAATGAGCAGTTCTTC.

The chain has TRBV20-1 and TRBJ2-7; a weak D match, TRBD2 (6 bases). CDR3 length: 16 residues. V gave up 5 bases and J gave up 2 bases, with 22 bases separating them. Germline CDR1 and CDR2: DFQATT and SNEGSKA (reference sequence). The CDR3 loop reads CSAAATFYGRPYEQYF. The DNA for the CDR3 is TGCAGTGCTGCCGCAACCTTCTACGGGAGACCCTACGAGCAGTACTTC.

This clonotype was recorded many times. V and J are TRBV20-1 and TRBJ2-7; unclear D gene. V gave up 1 base and J gave up 4 bases, with 5 bases separating them. This CDR3 spans 11 amino acids. CDR1 and CDR2 from the germline V gene are DFQATT and SNEGSKA (reference sequence). This chain's CDR3 is CSARVQYEQYF. For the CDR3, the DNA is TGCAGTGCTAGAGTTCAATACGAGCAGTACTTC.

This clonotype was detected ten times or more. The gene calls are TRBV9 and TRBJ2-5; D is uncertain. The length of the CDR3 is 15 residues. The germline V and J ends were trimmed by 0 bases and 4 bases, with 13 bases remaining between them. Germline CDR1 reads SGDLS; CDR2 reads YYNGEE. CDR3 DNA sequence: TGTGCCAGCAGCGTAGGTGGGATTAATCGAGAGACCCAGTACTTC. This codes for CASSVGGINRETQYF. The variable domain in full, completed from reference TRBV9 and TRBJ2-5, reads DSGVTQTPKHLITATGQRVTLRCSPRSGDLSVYWYQQSLDQGLQFLIQYYNGEERAKGNILERFSAQQFPDLHSELNLSSLELGDSALYFCASSVGGINRETQYFGPGTRLLVL.

This clonotype was seen more than once but under ten times. The V call is TRBV20-1, the J call TRBJ2-7; tentatively, D is TRBD1 or TRBD2 (5 bases each). Germline CDR1 is DFQATT and CDR2 is SNEGSKA (reference sequence). This CDR3 is built from 15 residues. V lost 1 base, J lost 2 bases, and 15 bases lay in between. The CDR3 is CSARGLGRPAYEQYF. The CDR3 nucleotides are TGCAGTGCTAGAGGACTGGGACGGCCCGCCTACGAGCAGTACTTC.

This chain uses TRBV5-1 with TRBJ1-4, with 7 positions matching TRBD1. The CDR3 covers 16 residues. Unmatched junction bases numbered 10, after V lost 0 bases and J lost 8 bases. Germline V gene data show CDR1 as SGHRS and CDR2 as YFSETQ. The CDR3 is CASSLGLTGRFEKLFF. CDR3 nucleotide sequence: TGCGCCAGCAGCTTGGGTTTGACAGGGAGGTTCGAAAAACTGTTTTTT. Supplemented by reference TRBV5-1 and TRBJ1-4, the full variable domain reads KAGVTQTPRYLIKTRGQQVTLSCSPISGHRSVSWYQQTPGQGLQFLFEYFSETQRNKGNFPGRFSGRQFSNSRSEMNVSTLELGDSALYLCASSLGLTGRFEKLFFGSGTQLSVL.

This clonotype occurred a few times. The chain has TRBV2 and TRBJ2-1; no clear D. The CDR3 has 13 amino acids. Trimming cost V 6 bases and J 15 bases, with 21 bases left between them. Germline V lookup: CDR1 SNHLY, CDR2 FYNNEI. The chain's CDR3 is CASRNSPITAAFF. CDR3 in DNA: TGTGCCAGCAGGAATAGCCCTATTACCGCGGCGTTCTTC.

CDR3 DNA sequence: TGCAGTGCTCCATTTAGCGGGAGGGCCGTTGGTACGCAGTATTTT. This encodes CSAPFSGRAVGTQYF. The chain carries TRBV20-1 and TRBJ2-3, with TRBD2 matching over 11 bases. This CDR3 is built from 15 residues. Germline V CDR1 and CDR2: DFQATT, SNEGSKA (reference sequence). Trimming removed 5 bases from V and 8 bases from J; junction bases left unmatched: 12.

The chain links TRBV30 to TRBJ1-2; D remains unclear. CDR1 GTSNPN and CDR2 SVGIG come from the germline V gene (reference sequence). The CDR3 totals 11 residues. Between the trimmed V and J ends, which lost 4 bases and 0 bases, there was a span of 3 bases. This chain's CDR3 is CAWTTNYGYTF. In nucleotides, the CDR3 is TGTGCCTGGACAACTAACTATGGCTACACCTTC.

The rearrangement uses TRBV10-2 and TRBJ2-5; D gene uncertain. CDR3 size: 14 residues. Germline V gene sequence: CDR1 WSHSY, CDR2 SAAADI. Trimming took 3 bases from V and 7 from J, leaving 15 bases between them. The CDR3 DNA reads as TGCGCCAGCAGTGAAGCTCAGCTAAGGGTGACCCAGTACTTC. It codes for CASSEAQLRVTQYF.

J is TRBJ2-7 and V is TRBV3-1, with 16 bases identical to TRBD2. CDR3 length equals 18 residues. Trimming cost V 0 bases and J 5 bases; bases outside gene matches: 7. Per the germline V gene, CDR1 is LGHDT and CDR2 is YNNKEL (reference sequence). CDR3 nucleotide sequence: TGTGCCAGCAGCCAAGATCTGGGACTAGCGGGAGGGCCCAACGAGCAGTACTTC. This sequence encodes CASSQDLGLAGGPNEQYF.

The chain recombines TRBV5-1 with TRBJ2-5; 7 bases fit TRBD2. The CDR3 totals 15 residues. Germline values: CDR1 SGHRS, CDR2 YFSETQ. V lost 3 bases to trimming and J lost 5 bases; unmatched junction nucleotides: 10. CDR3 bases: TGCGCCAGCAGCTGGGACTCTAGCGGCGGGGAGACCCAGTACTTC. Translation: CASSWDSSGGETQYF.

This clonotype was seen more than once but under ten times. J is TRBJ2-1 and V is TRBV5-1; D might be TRBD2 (6 bases). The CDR3 spans 15 residues. Trimming removed 4 bases from V and 3 bases from J, with 14 bases in between. The V gene's germline CDR1 is SGHRS and CDR2 YFSETQ. The CDR3 protein is CASSPGTRYYNEQFF. CDR3 DNA sequence: TGCGCCAGCAGCCCTGGGACTCGATACTACAATGAGCAGTTCTTC.

This rearrangement joins TRBV12-3 or TRBV12-4 to TRBJ1-6; D uncertain. The germline V and J ends were trimmed by 2 bases and 4 bases, with 6 bases remaining between them. The CDR3 contains 14 residues. The CDR3 spells CASSLQSYNSPLHF. Written as DNA, the CDR3 is TGTGCCAGCAGTTTACAGTCTTATAATTCACCCCTCCACTTT.

The chain joins TRBV12-3 or TRBV12-4 to TRBJ2-1; tentative D call: TRBD1 (6 bases). The V end lost 2 bases, the J end lost 9 bases, and 14 bases lay between the germline ends. The CDR3 totals 14 residues. The CDR3 loop reads CASSLIQQGPEQFF. The CDR3 DNA follows: TGTGCCAGCAGTTTAATTCAACAGGGACCTGAGCAGTTCTTC.

This chain connects TRBV28 to TRBJ1-1; D is possibly TRBD1 (6 bases). The CDR3 extends over 11 amino acids. Trimming removed 5 bases at V and 6 bases at J, with 7 bases between. CDR1 is MDHEN, CDR2 SYDVKM, per germline. The CDR3 here is CASSTGPEAFF. DNA of the CDR3: TGTGCCAGCAGTACAGGGCCTGAAGCTTTCTTT.

The genes are TRBV7-9 and TRBJ1-2; D is unclear. V was clipped by 5 bases and J by 8 bases, with 21 bases between them. The CDR3 consists of 15 residues. Germline V CDR1 and CDR2: SEHNR, FQNEAQ (reference sequence). The CDR3 reads CASSTRLSLPGGYTF. The CDR3 DNA sequence: TGTGCCAGCAGCACTAGGCTCAGCCTCCCGGGGGGCTACACCTTC.

This chain joins TRBV27 and TRBJ1-2; 8 bases are shared with TRBD1. Germline V gene lookup returns CDR1 MNHEY and CDR2 SMNVEV (reference sequence). The junction had 15 bases not matched to a gene; V was cut back by 5 bases and J by 4 bases. The CDR3 spans 17 residues. DNA of the CDR3: TGTGCCAGCAGTCCCTATGGACAGGGTCGGTGGGGCTATGGCTACACCTTC. Its translation: CASSPYGQGRWGYGYTF.

The rearrangement links TRBV30 to TRBJ2-7; the D is unclear. Germline CDR1 GTSNPN, CDR2 SVGIG (reference sequence). This CDR3 has 13 residues. The V gene lost 5 bases and the J gene lost 0 bases, with 11 bases spanning the gap. CDR3 coding DNA: TGTGCCTGGGGCCGCAGGAGCTCCTACGAGCAGTACTTC. The encoded protein is CAWGRRSSYEQYF.

This clonotype has more than one count but fewer than ten. V and J are TRBV20-1 and TRBJ1-5; D not resolved. Germline loops: CDR1 DFQATT, CDR2 SNEGSKA (reference sequence). There are 12 residues in the CDR3. V gave up 3 bases and J gave up 7 bases, with 10 bases separating them. The chain's CDR3 is CSARSGLQPQHF. DNA of the CDR3: TGCAGTGCTAGGTCGGGGTTGCAGCCCCAGCATTTT.

This clonotype was recorded at least ten times. This chain's CDR3 is CASSEQADTQYF. CDR3 sequence (DNA): TGTGCCAGCAGTGAACAGGCCGATACGCAGTATTTT. This chain connects TRBV2 to TRBJ2-3; D gene uncertain. Trimming pared 2 bases from V and 6 bases from J, leaving 6 bases between. The CDR3 runs 12 residues. Germline V CDR1 and CDR2: SNHLY, FYNNEI.

The V gene is TRBV5-1, the J gene TRBJ2-3, with 8 bases matching TRBD1. Germline V CDR1 and CDR2: SGHRS, YFSETQ. Germline trimming cut 2 bases from V and 2 bases from J; bases unmatched to any gene: 7. The CDR3 contains 16 residues. CDR3 loop: CASSLTTQGATDTQYF. The CDR3 bases are TGCGCCAGCAGCTTAACGACGCAGGGGGCCACAGATACGCAGTATTTT.